The clone carrying this T cell receptor (beta chain) has a handful of counts. Its antigen is unknown. V lost 4 bases and J 11 bases, leaving 16 bases between the germline ends. The CDR3 is 13 residues long. CDR1 is SGDLS and CDR2 is YYNGEE in the germline V gene. Using immunoSEQ multiplex PCR, the repertoire was profiled, and TCRdb retains in-frame clones only, with some absent. The top ten clones hold 11% of a sample with 110,000 to 150,000 clones, approximately 89% of them seen once. The data originate from a study of cytotoxic CD8 clonotypes in ibrutinib-treated CLL. Whole-study context: Treatment had run for a median 12 months, range 6 to 36, when response samples were taken. Study-level results: Baseline values of clonality outstripped age-matched healthy donors and followed circulating CD8+ T-cell counts.

The chain employs TRBV9 and TRBJ2-1, with a possible D match to TRBD2 (5 bases). The receptor was isolated from a human donor with chronic lymphocytic leukemia. Sequenced material: PBMCs, taken after 12 months of ibrutinib treatment. This chain's CDR3 is CASSRTGDVQQFF. CDR3 sequence (DNA): TGTGCCAGCAGCCGGACTGGGGATGTGCAGCAGTTCTTC.